Here is one TCR beta chain with its context. What it recognizes is unknown. Germline V gene data show CDR1 as MNHEY and CDR2 as SVGAGI. Trimming pared 6 bases from V and 7 bases from J, leaving 15 bases between. The CDR3 contains 14 residues. All participating donors were Caucasian adults from Nashville, Tennessee. Every subset had its genomic DNA shared out evenly among several immunoSEQ plates. Clones were read by immunoSEQ multiplex PCR, and TCRdb kept only the in-frame ones, dropping some. The table has around 530,000 clones, roughly four fifths seen once. This entry comes from a study of shared clonotypes between healthy human individuals. Notes on the study in general: Among donors, clonotype sharing was expected to be affected by sequencing depth.

The sample taken for sequencing was PBMCs. The chain joins TRBV6-5 to TRBJ1-4; tentative D call: TRBD1 (5 bases). The sequence was collected from a woman between 35 and 50 years old in good health. Some clones in this sample may be carry-over from other donors' samples. The CDR3 nucleotides are TGTGCCAGCAGCCCCGGGAGGGGAGGTGAAAAACTGTTTTTT. Its translation: CASSPGRGGEKLFF.